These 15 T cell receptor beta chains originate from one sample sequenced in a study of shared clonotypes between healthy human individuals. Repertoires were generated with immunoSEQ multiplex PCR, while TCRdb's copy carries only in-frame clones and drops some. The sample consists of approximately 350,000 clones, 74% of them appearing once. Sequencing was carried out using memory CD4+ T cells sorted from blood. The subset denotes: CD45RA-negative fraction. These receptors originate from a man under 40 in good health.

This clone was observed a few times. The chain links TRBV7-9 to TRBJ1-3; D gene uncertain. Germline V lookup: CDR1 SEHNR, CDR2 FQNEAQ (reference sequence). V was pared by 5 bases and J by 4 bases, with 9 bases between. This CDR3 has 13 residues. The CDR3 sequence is CASSPSVGNTIYF. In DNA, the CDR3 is TGTGCCAGCAGCCCGTCCGTGGGAAACACCATATATTTT.

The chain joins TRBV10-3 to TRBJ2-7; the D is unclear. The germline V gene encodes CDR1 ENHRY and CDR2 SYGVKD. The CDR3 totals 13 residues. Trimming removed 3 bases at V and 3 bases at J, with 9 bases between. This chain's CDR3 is CAISDRLFYEQYF. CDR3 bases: TGTGCCATCAGTGACAGGCTATTCTACGAGCAGTACTTC.

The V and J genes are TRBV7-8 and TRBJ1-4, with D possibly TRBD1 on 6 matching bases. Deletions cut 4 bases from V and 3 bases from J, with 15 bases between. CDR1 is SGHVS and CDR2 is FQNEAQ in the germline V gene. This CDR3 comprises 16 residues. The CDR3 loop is CASSWDTGFSNEKLFF. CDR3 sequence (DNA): TGTGCCAGCAGCTGGGATACAGGGTTCTCTAATGAAAAACTGTTTTTT.

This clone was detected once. CDR3 bases: TGTGCCAGCGAACTAGCGGGAGAAGAGACCCAGTACTTC. Translation: CASELAGEETQYF. The gene calls are TRBV5-6 and TRBJ2-5; TRBD2 matches at 11 bases. The germline CDR1 and CDR2 sequences are SGHDT and YYEEEE. V dropped 7 bases and J dropped 3; count of bases not matched to a gene: 2. This CDR3 comprises 13 residues.

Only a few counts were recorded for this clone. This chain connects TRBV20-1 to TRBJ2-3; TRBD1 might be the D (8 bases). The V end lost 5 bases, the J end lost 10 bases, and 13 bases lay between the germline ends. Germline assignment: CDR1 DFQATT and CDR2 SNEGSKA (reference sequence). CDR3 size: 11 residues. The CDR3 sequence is CSAGAGQAQYF. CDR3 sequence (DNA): TGCAGTGCTGGAGCGGGACAGGCGCAGTATTTT.

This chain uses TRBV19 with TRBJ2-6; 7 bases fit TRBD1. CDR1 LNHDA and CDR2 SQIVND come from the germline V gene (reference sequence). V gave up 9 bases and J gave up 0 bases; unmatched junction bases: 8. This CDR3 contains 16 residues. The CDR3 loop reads CASAGTAVSGANVLTF. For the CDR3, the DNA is TGTGCCAGCGCCGGGACAGCTGTCTCTGGGGCCAACGTCCTGACTTTC.

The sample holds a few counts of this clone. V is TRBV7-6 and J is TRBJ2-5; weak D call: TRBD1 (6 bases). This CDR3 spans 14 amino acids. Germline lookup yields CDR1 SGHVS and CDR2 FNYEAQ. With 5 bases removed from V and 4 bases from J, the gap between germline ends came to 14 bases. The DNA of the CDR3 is TGTGCCAGCAGCCCTACAGGGACCCGAGAGACCCAGTACTTC. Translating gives CASSPTGTRETQYF.

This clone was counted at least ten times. CDR3 sequence: CASSLAGNLLNGETQYF. In DNA form, the CDR3 reads TGCGCCAGCAGCTTGGCTGGGAACCTCCTAAACGGGGAGACCCAGTACTTC. The genes are TRBV5-1 and TRBJ2-5, with D uncertain. V shed 0 bases and J shed 5 bases, with 20 bases lying between them. Germline CDR1 and CDR2: SGHRS and YFSETQ. CDR3 size: 17 residues. Looking up the rest from reference TRBV5-1 and TRBJ2-5 gives the full variable domain: KAGVTQTPRYLIKTRGQQVTLSCSPISGHRSVSWYQQTPGQGLQFLFEYFSETQRNKGNFPGRFSGRQFSNSRSEMNVSTLELGDSALYLCASSLAGNLLNGETQYFGPGTRLLVL.

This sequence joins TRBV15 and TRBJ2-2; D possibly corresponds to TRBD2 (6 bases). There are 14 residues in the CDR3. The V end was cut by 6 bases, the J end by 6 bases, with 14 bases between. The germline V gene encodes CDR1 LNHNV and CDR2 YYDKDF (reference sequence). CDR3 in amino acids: CATRKGGGSGELFF. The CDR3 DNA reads TGTGCCACCAGAAAGGGTGGAGGGTCCGGGGAGCTGTTTTTT.

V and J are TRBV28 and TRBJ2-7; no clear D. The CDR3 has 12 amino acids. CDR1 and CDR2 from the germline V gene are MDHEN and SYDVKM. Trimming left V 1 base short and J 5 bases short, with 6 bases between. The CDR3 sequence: CASSLFPHEQYF. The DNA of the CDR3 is TGTGCCAGCAGTTTATTCCCCCACGAGCAGTACTTC.

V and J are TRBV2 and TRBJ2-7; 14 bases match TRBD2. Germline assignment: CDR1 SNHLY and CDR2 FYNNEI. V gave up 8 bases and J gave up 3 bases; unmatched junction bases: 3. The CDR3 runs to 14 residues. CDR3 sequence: CASRGTSGSYEQYF. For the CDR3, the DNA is TGTGCCAGCCGAGGGACTAGCGGGAGCTACGAGCAGTACTTC.

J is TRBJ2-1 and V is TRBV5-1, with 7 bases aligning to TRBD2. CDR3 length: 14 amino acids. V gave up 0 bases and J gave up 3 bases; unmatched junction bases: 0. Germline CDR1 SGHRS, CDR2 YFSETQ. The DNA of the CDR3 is TGCGCCAGCAGCTTGGGGGACTACTACAATGAGCAGTTCTTC. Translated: CASSLGDYYNEQFF.

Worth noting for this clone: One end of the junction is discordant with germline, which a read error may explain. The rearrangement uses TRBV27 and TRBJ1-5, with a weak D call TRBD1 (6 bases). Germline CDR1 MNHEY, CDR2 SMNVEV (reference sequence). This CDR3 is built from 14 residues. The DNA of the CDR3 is TGTGCCAGCAGTTTTAGTGGGGGCAACCAGCCCCAGCATTTT. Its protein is CASSFSGGNQPQHF.

The CDR3 nucleotides are TGCGCCAGCAGCCCCGGGACGGCGAGCTCCTACGAGCAGTACTTC. Amino acids: CASSPGTASSYEQYF. V and J are TRBV5-1 and TRBJ2-7; either TRBD1 or TRBD2 may fit D (5 bases each). The germline V gene has CDR1 SGHRS and CDR2 YFSETQ. The CDR3 is 15 amino acids. V lost 4 bases and J 0 bases, leaving 14 bases between the germline ends.

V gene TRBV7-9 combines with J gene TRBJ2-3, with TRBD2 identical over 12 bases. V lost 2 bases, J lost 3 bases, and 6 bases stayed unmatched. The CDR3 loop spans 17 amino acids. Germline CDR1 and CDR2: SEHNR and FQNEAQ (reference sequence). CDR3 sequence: CASSLPTSGSGTDTQYF. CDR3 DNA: TGTGCCAGCAGCTTACCGACTAGCGGGAGTGGGACAGATACGCAGTATTTT.